This TCR beta chain was retrieved from a study of cytomegalovirus exposure and HLA in healthy donors. Points from the study as a whole: The study listed some 160 cytomegalovirus-associated TCR beta chains.

60 Vbeta and 13 Jbeta primers were used in PCR. Libraries were prepared by immunoSEQ multiplex PCR; TCRdb keeps only in-frame clonotypes and omits some of them. The data hold roughly 100,000 clones, with roughly 85% observed a single time. This CDR3 spans 13 amino acids. V shed 4 bases and J shed 4 bases, with 11 bases lying between them. Per the germline V gene, CDR1 is SGHRS and CDR2 is YFSETQ. This clone was seen just once. Its cognate antigen is unknown. This chain links TRBV5-1 with TRBJ1-2; D gene uncertain. The clonotype was recovered from a woman aged 40-49 years in good health and CMV-seronegative. What was sequenced was PBMCs. CDR3 in DNA: TGCGCCAGCAGCGCTTCTGAGAGCTATGGCTACACCTTC. Translated, it gives CASSASESYGYTF.